The T cell receptor (beta chain) described here comes from a study of blood T cells in healthy people across ages. A second about 6 to 12 cycle PCR used barcoded and J-beta primers. TCRdb reanalysed the 5' RACE reads using MiXCR and keeps one entry per CDR3 protein. Of about 780,000 distinct CDR3 sequences in the sample, about half are singletons; the top ten hold roughly 20%. The V and J ends lost 0 bases and 0 bases respectively, with 9 bases between them. CDR1 and CDR2 (germline): SEHNR, FQNEAQ (reference sequence). The CDR3 covers 15 residues. Whenever a sample was processed, at least 6 million PBMCs were isolated. This clonotype was found a few times.

The rearrangement links TRBV7-9 to TRBJ2-7; D remains ambiguous. The origin of this receptor is a man older than 75 in good health. The sequenced sample consisted of blood. CDR3 residues: CASSLARQTSYEQYF. CDR3 nucleotide sequence: TGTGCCAGCAGCTTAGCTCGGCAAACCTCCTACGAGCAGTACTTC.